This T cell receptor (beta chain) originates from a study of cytomegalovirus exposure and HLA in healthy donors. Some clones are missing from TCRdb's copy, which holds only in-frame ones; the method was immunoSEQ multiplex PCR. The table lists tens of thousands of clones, 94% of them singletons. The germline gives CDR1 LGHNT, CDR2 FRNRAP. CDR3 length equals 15 residues. With V trimmed by 7 bases and J by 9 bases, 10 bases remained unmatched. This TCR was recovered from a man younger than 35 in good health and CMV-seropositive. This sequence joins TRBV12-5 and TRBJ1-6; 9 bases are shared with TRBD1. Material for sequencing was PBMCs. CDR3 protein: CASAPLGTGLSPLHF. CDR3 DNA sequence: TGTGCTAGTGCCCCCCTCGGGACAGGGCTTTCACCCCTCCACTTT.